The 23 T cell receptor beta chains presented below share a single source sample, sequenced in a study of cytomegalovirus exposure and HLA in healthy donors. The PCR used 60 Vbeta and 13 Jbeta primers. This table comes from immunoSEQ multiplex PCR, and its TCRdb copy is limited to in-frame clones, with some not included. The table has fewer than 150,000 clones, about 84% seen once. Sequencing was performed on PBMCs. These receptors were collected from a woman in her thirties or forties in good health and CMV-seropositive.

The CDR3 spells CASSLEASWDGELFF. The CDR3, as DNA: TGCGCCAGCAGCTTGGAGGCTAGCTGGGACGGGGAGCTGTTTTTT. The V gene is TRBV5-1, the J gene TRBJ2-2, with TRBD2 as a possible D gene (5 bases). V lost 0 bases and J 7 bases, leaving 13 bases between the germline ends. The germline CDR1 and CDR2 sequences are SGHRS and YFSETQ. The CDR3 length is 15 residues. The whole variable domain, remainder taken from reference TRBV5-1 and TRBJ2-2, is KAGVTQTPRYLIKTRGQQVTLSCSPISGHRSVSWYQQTPGQGLQFLFEYFSETQRNKGNFPGRFSGRQFSNSRSEMNVSTLELGDSALYLCASSLEASWDGELFFGEGSRLTVL.

This clone was counted once. The gene calls are TRBV7-2 and TRBJ2-7; 8 bases are shared with TRBD2. The germline V gene encodes CDR1 SGHTA and CDR2 FQGNSA. The CDR3 spans 15 residues. Trimming removed 1 base from V and 0 bases from J; junction bases left unmatched: 2. The CDR3 spells CASSLGGLGSYEQYF. In DNA, the CDR3 is TGTGCCAGCAGCTTAGGGGGACTAGGCTCCTACGAGCAGTACTTC. Variable domain in full (rest from reference TRBV7-2 and TRBJ2-7): GAGVSQSPSNKVTEKGKDVELRCDPISGHTALYWYRQSLGQGLEFLIYFQGNSAPDKSGLPSDRFSAERTGGSVSTLTIQRTQQEDSAVYLCASSLGGLGSYEQYFGPGTRLTVT.

V and J are TRBV28 and TRBJ1-4; TRBD1 might be the D (6 bases). CDR3 size: 15 residues. V lost 4 bases and J lost 3, with 12 bases in between. Germline V gene sequence: CDR1 MDHEN, CDR2 SYDVKM. CDR3 DNA: TGTGCCAGCAGTTCCACAGGGACGGCTAATGAAAAACTGTTTTTT. Translated, it gives CASSSTGTANEKLFF.

CDR3 region: CASSSPSGGTYEQYF. CDR3 sequence (DNA): TGTGCCAGCAGTTCTCCTAGCGGGGGGACCTACGAGCAGTACTTC. This chain uses TRBV28 with TRBJ2-7; 11 bases map to TRBD2. V was clipped by 4 bases and J by 2 bases; unmatched bases: 4. The CDR3 has 15 residues. Germline V gene data show CDR1 as MDHEN and CDR2 as SYDVKM.

The chain has TRBV5-5 and TRBJ2-2; 7 bases line up with TRBD1. The CDR3 contains 16 residues. V dropped 5 bases and J dropped 5; count of bases not matched to a gene: 12. Germline-derived CDR1 and CDR2 are SGHKS and YYEKEE (reference sequence). The CDR3 DNA reads TGTGCCAGCAGACAACTGACAGGGTGGGAAACCGGGGAGCTGTTTTTT. Protein: CASRQLTGWETGELFF.

The rearrangement uses TRBV27 and TRBJ2-5; a possible D gene is TRBD1 (5 bases). This CDR3 comprises 13 residues. V was clipped by 2 bases and J by 7 bases, with 11 bases between them. Germline V gives CDR1 MNHEY, CDR2 SMNVEV (reference sequence). The CDR3: CASSLGASGTQYF. For the CDR3, the DNA is TGTGCCAGCAGTTTAGGGGCCTCAGGGACCCAGTACTTC.

The V gene is TRBV10-2, the J gene TRBJ1-3; 8 bases map to TRBD1. CDR1 WSHSY and CDR2 SAAADI come from the germline V gene. The CDR3 sequence is 12 residues long. V gave up 4 bases and J gave up 7 bases; unmatched junction bases: 0. For the CDR3, the DNA is TGCGCCAGCAGTGGACAGGGGAACACCATATATTTT. Translation gives CASSGQGNTIYF.

Of note for this clone: At one end the junction does not follow the germline gene, possibly because of a read error. The V call is TRBV7-7, the J call TRBJ2-5, with 7 bases aligning to TRBD1. Germline CDR1 is SSHAT and CDR2 is FNYEAQ (reference sequence). This CDR3 is built from 15 residues. The CDR3 coding sequence is TGTGCTAGCAGCCAAGGGGGCTCGAGTCAAGAGACCCAGTACTTC. This gives the protein CASSQGGSSQETQYF.

The chain combines TRBV27 with TRBJ1-2; 7 positions agree with TRBD1. Trimming removed 10 bases from V and 3 bases from J; junction bases left unmatched: 17. CDR1 MNHEY and CDR2 SMNVEV come from the germline V gene (reference sequence). The CDR3 extends over 16 amino acids. The CDR3, as DNA: TGTGCCACAGGGGACAGTATGTTGAGGGGACACTATGGCTACACCTTC. Its protein is CATGDSMLRGHYGYTF.

This chain connects TRBV6-5 to TRBJ1-2; TRBD1 aligns across 9 bases. The germline gives CDR1 MNHEY, CDR2 SVGAGI. The CDR3 has 14 amino acids. After removal of 7 bases from V and 4 bases from J, the junction contained 7 bases not matched to a gene. For the CDR3, the DNA is TGTGCCAGCAATCAAGGGACAGGGAGCTATGGCTACACCTTC. Translation gives CASNQGTGSYGYTF.

V is TRBV6-5 and J is TRBJ2-1; tentatively, D is TRBD2 (5 bases). Germline CDR1 reads MNHEY; CDR2 reads SVGAGI. This CDR3 is built from 14 residues. Trimming cost V 5 bases and J 7 bases, with 15 bases left between them. The CDR3 is CASSVTSLRNEQFF. The DNA for the CDR3 is TGTGCCAGCAGTGTAACTAGTCTTCGGAATGAGCAGTTCTTC.

In nucleotides, the CDR3 is TGTGCCAGCCTGCCTGGGGCTCAAAGGGGTGGCCAGTACTTC. Translating gives CASLPGAQRGGQYF. The rearrangement joins TRBV28 to TRBJ2-5; a possible D gene is TRBD1 (5 bases). Germline CDR1 MDHEN, CDR2 SYDVKM. The CDR3 is 14 residues long. The V and J ends lost 8 bases and 10 bases respectively, with 23 bases between them.

The genes are TRBV5-8 and TRBJ1-2; D ambiguous. The CDR3 extends over 13 amino acids. The germline CDR1 and CDR2 sequences are SGHTS and YDEGEE. V was clipped by 1 base and J by 4 bases, with 8 bases between them. CDR3 bases: TGTGCCAGCAGCTTGAGAGGGAGCTATGGCTACACCTTC. As protein: CASSLRGSYGYTF.

This chain links TRBV11-2 with TRBJ2-2; D uncertain. Germline-derived CDR1 and CDR2 are SGHAT and FQNNGV. The V gene lost 1 base and the J gene lost 5 bases, with 11 bases spanning the gap. This CDR3 is built from 15 residues. Here the CDR3 DNA reads TGTGCCAGCAGCTTAGTAGCTAGGAAGACCGGGGAGCTGTTTTTT. This codes for CASSLVARKTGELFF.

This clone was recorded only once. The chain recombines TRBV7-2 with TRBJ1-2; 10 nucleotides line up with TRBD1. The CDR3 totals 19 residues. Trimming at V came to 2 bases and at J to 4 bases, leaving 16 bases not matched to a gene. CDR1 and CDR2 from the germline V gene are SGHTA and FQGNSA. The CDR3 DNA reads TGTGCCAGCAGCTTAACCTATCGACTCGGGACAGGGGACCCCTATGGCTACACCTTC. Protein: CASSLTYRLGTGDPYGYTF.

The CDR3 is CASRPAGGSYEQYF. DNA of the CDR3: TGTGCCAGCAGGCCGGCAGGAGGATCCTACGAGCAGTACTTC. The V gene is TRBV28, the J gene TRBJ2-7; D might be TRBD2 (5 bases). The germline V and J ends were trimmed by 6 bases and 1 base, with 13 bases remaining between them. The CDR3 runs to 14 residues. CDR1 is MDHEN, CDR2 SYDVKM, per germline.

The V gene is TRBV7-9, the J gene TRBJ2-7; 7 bases align to TRBD2. Germline V gene lookup returns CDR1 SEHNR and CDR2 FQNEAQ (reference sequence). This CDR3 region has 16 residues. Germline trimming cut 6 bases from V and 5 bases from J; bases unmatched to any gene: 16. The CDR3 nucleotides are TGTGCCAGCAGTTTATTAGGCGGGAGTATCCCCGACGAGCAGTACTTC. It encodes CASSLLGGSIPDEQYF.

The chain uses TRBV7-8 and TRBJ1-3; possible D gene TRBD1, 6 bases. The CDR3 sequence is 15 residues long. Germline loops: CDR1 SGHVS, CDR2 FQNEAQ. Trimming stripped 1 base from V and 3 bases from J, with 10 bases between. The CDR3 nucleotides are TGTGCCAGCAGCTTAGGACAGGCGATTGGAAACACCATATATTTT. It translates to CASSLGQAIGNTIYF. The variable domain in full, with the rest retrieved from reference TRBV7-8 and TRBJ1-3, is GAGVSQSPRYKVAKRGQDVALRCDPISGHVSLFWYQQALGQGPEFLTYFQNEAQLDKSGLPSDRFFAERPEGSVSTLKIQRTQQEDSAVYLCASSLGQAIGNTIYFGEGSWLTVV.

The chain couples TRBV7-8 to TRBJ1-2; D is ambiguous. In germline, CDR1 is SGHVS, CDR2 FQNEAQ. V was pared by 3 bases and J by 5 bases, with 10 bases between. The CDR3 is 13 amino acids. CDR3 nucleotide sequence: TGTGCCAGCAGCTTCTCACCCGGGTATGGCTACACCTTC. Amino acid sequence: CASSFSPGYGYTF.

The gene calls are TRBV7-2 and TRBJ2-1; 10 nucleotides match TRBD2. The germline gives CDR1 SGHTA, CDR2 FQGNSA. Germline trimming cut 1 base from V and 9 bases from J; bases unmatched to any gene: 6. The CDR3 spans 15 residues. Here the CDR3 reads CASSLVASGSGEQFF. The CDR3 DNA reads TGTGCCAGCAGCTTAGTGGCTAGCGGGAGTGGTGAGCAGTTCTTC.

The V gene is TRBV5-1, the J gene TRBJ2-7; 13 nucleotides align to TRBD2. Per germline, CDR1 SGHRS and CDR2 YFSETQ. The CDR3 contains 17 residues. The trim removed 3 bases at V and 2 bases at J, leaving 8 bases unmatched. CDR3: CASSSGLAGARTYEQYF. CDR3 sequence (DNA): TGCGCCAGCAGCTCCGGACTAGCGGGAGCGCGTACCTACGAGCAGTACTTC.

This clone was found once. V and J are TRBV20-1 and TRBJ2-3, with D maybe TRBD2 (5 bases). Germline V CDR1 and CDR2: DFQATT, SNEGSKA (reference sequence). The CDR3 loop spans 11 amino acids. Deletions cut 2 bases from V and 6 bases from J, with 6 bases between. This CDR3 reads CSARRGDTQYF. The CDR3 nucleotides are TGCAGTGCTAGACGAGGGGATACGCAGTATTTT.

The rearrangement joins TRBV5-1 to TRBJ2-7; tentative D call: TRBD2 (5 bases). CDR1 is SGHRS and CDR2 is YFSETQ in the germline V gene. V was clipped by 4 bases and J by 5 bases, with 22 bases between them. The CDR3 consists of 16 residues. CDR3 region: CASSRGLGYIVDEQYF. The CDR3 DNA reads TGCGCCAGCAGCCGAGGGTTGGGGTACATCGTGGACGAGCAGTACTTC. The full variable domain, rest sourced from reference TRBV5-1 and TRBJ2-7, is KAGVTQTPRYLIKTRGQQVTLSCSPISGHRSVSWYQQTPGQGLQFLFEYFSETQRNKGNFPGRFSGRQFSNSRSEMNVSTLELGDSALYLCASSRGLGYIVDEQYFGPGTRLTVT.